The entry below gives a single T cell receptor beta chain sequence along with its context. In its sample, this clonotype was seen many times. The antigen it binds to is not known. No per-base quality is available; no much larger clone lies one base away. These data originate in a study of regulatory T cells in long-lasting Graves disease (dated by TCRdb to 2020 to 2022). With regard to the full study: Persistent Graves' disease was defined as antithyroid drug treatment for over 5 years with persistently positive TSH receptor autoantibodies. Persistent Graves' disease patients were compared with newly diagnosed Graves' disease patients by peripheral blood TCR sequencing and RNA sequencing. A total of about 33 samples were covered by TCR sequencing, comprising approximately 13 persistent and around 20 newly diagnosed Graves' disease patients. The study was conducted in China and was registered as a clinical trial. Persistent Graves' disease patients in the clinical cohort had taken antithyroid drugs for about 10.3 years on average.

The CDR3 spans 15 residues, from the cysteine through the phenylalanine. The DNA shown is the 45-base CDR3, in frame from base 1. The germline ends are 13 bases apart after V is trimmed by 0 bases and J by 8 bases. The germline V gene yields MNHEY for CDR1 and SVGAGI for CDR2. Study-level results and caveats: Preferential use of TRBV28, TRBJ1-2 and TRBJ2-5 was observed in persistent disease, whereas TRBV20-1 and TRBJ2-1 were favored in newly diagnosed disease. Compared with newly diagnosed patients, persistent Graves' disease patients had lower TCR Shannon entropy and fewer highly expanded clones, which suggests clonal expansion. The authors noted that the small sample size was a limitation that may lower accuracy. Because the primary lesion, thyroid tissue, could not be accessed, the study looked at peripheral blood alone. Persistent patients shared more public clonotypes among themselves (around 3,000) than newly diagnosed patients did (approximately 970). Sequencing and analysis were limited to the TCR beta chain.

Sample time point, as interpreted from the label and publication: persistent/refractory GD, antithyroid drugs over 5 years with positive TRAb. For both TCR sequencing and RNA sequencing, RNA was extracted from PBMCs using TRIzol. Graves' disease was diagnosed according to American Thyroid Association guidelines. Patients for the study were recruited at an endocrinology department in Xi'an, China. Each patient gave 8.5 to 9.5 milliliters of peripheral blood, collected in an EDTA anticoagulant tube. Ficoll Paque Plus density gradient separation was used to isolate PBMCs, and no further T cell sorting was done. An Agilent 2100 Bioanalyzer and agarose gel were used to check RNA quality, while a NanoDrop 2000 measured RNA concentration. The library was generated by multiplex PCR. Sequencing instrument: Illumina HiSeq 4000. CDR3 regions were amplified by Arm-PCR with iRepertoire HTBI primers to construct TCR beta libraries. Gel purification was performed on PCR products prior to sequencing. For the original study's pipeline: Across samples, 62 TRBV and 14 TRBJ segments were identified and used for gene usage analysis of CDR3 amino acid clonotypes. COPE and FqMerger were used to merge filtered high-quality paired reads into contigs. BLAST was used to align contigs to IMGT TRBV, TRBD and TRBJ reference genes, with CDR3 defined following IMGT. Highly expanded clones were defined as clonotypes with a frequency above 0.1%. Shannon entropy was used to measure repertoire diversity, and the Gini coefficient was used to measure V-J evenness. A clonotype found in more than one individual was treated as public. TCRdb reanalyzed the raw reads on its own, using fastp at Q25 for trimming and MiXCR for clone calling, and kept in-frame beta chains. One record per CDR3 amino acid sequence lists the most common genes and DNA. The V and J calls were determined by TCRdb, not by the authors. For this sample there are roughly 500,000 distinct CDR3 sequences; roughly 20% appear just once. Clones ranked in the top ten supply 7% to 9.5% of the sample.

Recombination linked TRBV6-5 to TRBJ1-4; TRBD1 could be the D gene, as 6 bases match. The sequenced sample was peripheral blood mononuclear cells (PBMCs), obtained when the disease was refractory, from a patient treated with antithyroid drugs. The clonotype originates from a female donor with Graves disease. The sequenced DNA is TGTGCCAGCAGTTACTCGCCGGGGGCGGGAGAAAAACTGTTTTTT. It encodes CASSYSPGAGEKLFF.